What follows describes a single TCR beta chain. Across about two dozen US areas, participants ranged in age from 18 to 89 years. This sample was included in a study of blood T cell repertoires in COVID-19. Study as a whole: PBMCs, B-cell-depleted T cells, or T cells were the source of the cDNA or gDNA that made up the material.

Authors' data handling: Reference gene primer amplification yielded estimated nucleated cell counts. Generated by immunoSEQ multiplex PCR, the TCRdb table keeps only in-frame clones and is missing some. That table gives V, J and clone size, and the DNA gave D and trimming. Among more than 300,000 clones, around 86% were seen once, and the ten largest hold more than 9%. This CDR3 is built from 13 residues. Trimming pared 6 bases from V and 0 bases from J, leaving 8 bases between. Germline CDR1 reads WNHNN; CDR2 reads SYGVQD (reference sequence). The V and J genes are TRBV10-1 and TRBJ1-1; D might be TRBD1 (6 bases). Sequencing was performed on PBMCs or T cells enriched from blood (not recorded which). This clonotype originated in a woman aged 18-29 years who had recovered from COVID-19. The CDR3 DNA is TGCGCCAGCAGGGGACACTTGAACACTGAAGCTTTCTTT. Translating it yields CASRGHLNTEAFF.